The T cell receptor (beta chain) described here comes from a study of T cells expressing NK-cell markers. Overall study context: According to the study, TCR beta repertoires originated from sorted CD3+CD56+NKG2C+, CD3+CD56+NKG2C- and CD3+CD56-NKG2C+ T cells.

The germline V gene encodes CDR1 SGHTA and CDR2 FQGTGA. The CDR3 sequence is 19 residues long. Remarks on this clonotype: Its antigen is as yet unknown.

Overall study results and limits: Questions lingered over whether expanded NKG2C+ T cell clones were HCMV-specific.

Reprocessing the 5' RACE reads, TCRdb reports a single entry for every CDR3 protein and omits DNA. This table holds about 400,000 distinct CDR3 sequences. This receptor was obtained from a woman in her fifties or sixties in good health. The gene calls are TRBV7-3 and TRBJ2-1; TCRdb calls TRBD2, which cannot be checked without DNA. The specimen was blood T cells: a sorted CD56 or NKG2C T cell subset, CD4+ or CD8+ T cells, or bulk PBMC T cells (not recorded which). CDR3 in amino acids: CASSLSPRASGRVYNEQFF.